This entry lists 11 T cell receptor beta chains sequenced from one sample in a study of cytomegalovirus exposure and HLA in healthy donors. Primers for the PCR totalled 60 Vbeta and 13 Jbeta. Measured with immunoSEQ multiplex PCR; TCRdb has only the in-frame clones, and not every one. The sample has 220,000 or so clones; around 83% are singletons. The sample taken for sequencing was PBMCs. Receptor source: a woman in her 40s in good health and CMV-seronegative.

V usage is TRBV27 and J usage is TRBJ2-1, with 13 bases identical to TRBD2. After removal of 7 bases from V and 9 bases from J, the junction contained 9 bases not matched to a gene. This CDR3 contains 15 residues. CDR1 and CDR2 (germline): MNHEY, SMNVEV (reference sequence). The CDR3 sequence: CASNAGTSGKGEQFF. In nucleotides, the CDR3 is TGTGCCAGCAACGCCGGGACTAGCGGGAAGGGTGAGCAGTTCTTC.

This clone was detected once. The V gene is TRBV7-2, the J gene TRBJ1-2, with 12 bases fitting TRBD1. This CDR3 has 15 residues. Germline V gene sequence: CDR1 SGHTA, CDR2 FQGNSA. Losses at the gene ends were 0 bases for V and 4 bases for J; bases not matched to a gene: 0. The CDR3 sequence: CASSLAGQGAYGYTF. The CDR3 DNA sequence: TGTGCCAGCAGCTTAGCGGGACAGGGGGCCTATGGCTACACCTTC.

The chain recombines TRBV19 with TRBJ1-2; a weak D match, TRBD1 (6 bases). CDR3 size: 16 residues. V lost 2 bases, J lost 4 bases, and 17 bases lay in between. Germline lookup yields CDR1 LNHDA and CDR2 SQIVND (reference sequence). CDR3 region: CASSIPPSQGSYGYTF. DNA of the CDR3: TGTGCCAGTAGTATACCCCCTTCACAGGGATCCTATGGCTACACCTTC.

Regarding this clone: The germline gene is not matched at one end of the junction; a read error may be the cause. The chain employs TRBV28 and TRBJ2-7; the match to TRBD2 covers 10 bases. The CDR3 has 12 amino acids. Germline CDR1 MDHEN, CDR2 SYDVKM. The CDR3 protein is CASTDSGRATTF. CDR3 nucleotide sequence: TGTGCCAGCACGGACAGCGGGAGGGCAACAACCTTC.

The V and J genes are TRBV7-8 and TRBJ2-7, with 9 bases lining up with TRBD2. The CDR3 has 15 residues. The trim removed 4 bases at V and 4 bases at J, leaving 8 bases unmatched. Germline V CDR1 and CDR2: SGHVS, FQNEAQ. The CDR3, as DNA: TGTGCCAGCAGCTCCATAGCGGGAGAGGAGTACGAGCAGTACTTC. Protein: CASSSIAGEEYEQYF.

The table lists this clone with a count of one. This chain links TRBV29-1 with TRBJ2-2; the D is unclear. CDR1 is SQVTM, CDR2 ANQGSEA, per germline. This CDR3 has 15 residues. V was pared by 2 bases and J by 0 bases, with 10 bases between. In nucleotides, the CDR3 is TGCAGCGTTGAACTGAGCGACGCGAACACCGGGGAGCTGTTTTTT. Its translation is CSVELSDANTGELFF.

The V call is TRBV5-4, the J call TRBJ2-7; the D gene is possibly TRBD1 (5 bases). V was pared by 4 bases and J by 4 bases, with 12 bases between. CDR3 length: 13 residues. Germline V gene lookup returns CDR1 SGHNT and CDR2 YYREEE (reference sequence). The CDR3 nucleotides read TGTGCCAGCAGCCGACCGACAGTTTACGAGCAGTACTTC. Its protein is CASSRPTVYEQYF.

On this clone: The same CDR3 is also encoded by other DNA sequences in this sample. The gene calls are TRBV28 and TRBJ2-7; unclear D gene. This CDR3 is built from 12 residues. The germline V and J ends were trimmed by 3 bases and 1 base, with 4 bases remaining between them. Germline V gene data show CDR1 as MDHEN and CDR2 as SYDVKM. The CDR3, as DNA: TGTGCCAGCAGTTTCAGTTCCTACGAGCAGTACTTC. Translating it yields CASSFSSYEQYF.

The gene calls are TRBV30 and TRBJ1-5; D not resolved. The CDR3 spans 13 residues. Germline CDR1 and CDR2: GTSNPN and SVGIG (reference sequence). V was trimmed by 7 bases and J by 4 bases, leaving 14 bases between them. CDR3 DNA: TGTGCCTTGGCGAGGGAAGGGAATCAGCCCCAGCATTTT. Translating it yields CALAREGNQPQHF.

CDR3 residues: CASSDPQADKQYF. The CDR3 region has the DNA TGTGCCAGCAGTGACCCCCAGGCTGATAAGCAGTACTTC. This chain links TRBV2 with TRBJ2-7; D is ambiguous. This CDR3 contains 13 residues. Germline values: CDR1 SNHLY, CDR2 FYNNEI. V lost 3 bases to trimming and J lost 8 bases, with 14 bases between them. The entire variable domain, with the rest obtained from reference TRBV2 and TRBJ2-7, is as follows: EPEVTQTPSHQVTQMGQEVILRCVPISNHLYFYWYRQILGQKVEFLVSFYNNEISEKSEIFDDQFSVERPDGSNFTLKIRSTKLEDSAMYFCASSDPQADKQYFGPGTRLTVT.

The table lists this clone with a few counts. This chain joins TRBV6-1 and TRBJ1-1; D is ambiguous. The germline CDR1 and CDR2 sequences are MNHNS and SASEGT. The V gene lost 6 bases and the J gene lost 2 bases, with 4 bases spanning the gap. CDR3 size: 11 residues. The CDR3 region is CASRSNTEAFF. CDR3 nucleotide sequence: TGTGCCAGCAGGTCTAACACTGAAGCTTTCTTT.